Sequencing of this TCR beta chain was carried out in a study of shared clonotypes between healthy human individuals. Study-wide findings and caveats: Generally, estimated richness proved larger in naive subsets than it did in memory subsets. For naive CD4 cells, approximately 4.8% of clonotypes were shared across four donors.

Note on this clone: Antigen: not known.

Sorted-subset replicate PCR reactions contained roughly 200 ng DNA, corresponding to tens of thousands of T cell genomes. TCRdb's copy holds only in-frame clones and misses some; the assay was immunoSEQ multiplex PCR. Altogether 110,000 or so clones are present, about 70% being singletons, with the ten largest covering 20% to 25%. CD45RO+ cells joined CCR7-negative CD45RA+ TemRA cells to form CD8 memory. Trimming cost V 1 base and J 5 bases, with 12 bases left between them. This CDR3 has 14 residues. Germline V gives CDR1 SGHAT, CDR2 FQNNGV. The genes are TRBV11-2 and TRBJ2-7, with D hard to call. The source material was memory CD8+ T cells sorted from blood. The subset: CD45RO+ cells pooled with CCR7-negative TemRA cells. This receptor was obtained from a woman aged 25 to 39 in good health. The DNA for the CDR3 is TGTGCCAGCAGCTTAGTGGCACTAACTAACGAGCAGTACTTC. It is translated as CASSLVALTNEQYF.